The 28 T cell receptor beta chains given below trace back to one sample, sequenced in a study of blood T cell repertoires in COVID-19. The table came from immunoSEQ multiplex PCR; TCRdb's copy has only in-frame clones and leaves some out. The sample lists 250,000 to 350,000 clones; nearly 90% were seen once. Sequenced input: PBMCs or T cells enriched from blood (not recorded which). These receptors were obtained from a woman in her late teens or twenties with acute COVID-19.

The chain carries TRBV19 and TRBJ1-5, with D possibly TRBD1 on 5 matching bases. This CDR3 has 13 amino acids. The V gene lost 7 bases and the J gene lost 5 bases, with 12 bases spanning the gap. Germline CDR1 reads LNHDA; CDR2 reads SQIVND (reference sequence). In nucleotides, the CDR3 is TGTGCCAGTAATCCGCAGGGATATCAGCCCCAGCATTTT. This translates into CASNPQGYQPQHF.

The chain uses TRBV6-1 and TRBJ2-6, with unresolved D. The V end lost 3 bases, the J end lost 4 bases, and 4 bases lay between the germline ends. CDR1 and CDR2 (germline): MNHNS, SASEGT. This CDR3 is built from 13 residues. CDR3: CASSESGANVLTF. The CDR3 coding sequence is TGTGCCAGCAGTGAGTCAGGGGCCAACGTCCTGACTTTC.

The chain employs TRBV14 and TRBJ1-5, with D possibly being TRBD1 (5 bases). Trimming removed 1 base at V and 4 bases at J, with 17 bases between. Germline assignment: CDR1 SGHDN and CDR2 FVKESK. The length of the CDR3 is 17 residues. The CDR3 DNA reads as TGTGCCAGCAGCCAAGGGGAGGGACGGGTCGAGAATCAGCCCCAGCATTTT. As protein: CASSQGEGRVENQPQHF.

This chain's CDR3 is CASSLSRRVTQETQYF. CDR3 nucleotides: TGTGCCAGCAGCTTGTCCCGCCGGGTTACCCAAGAGACCCAGTACTTC. V and J are TRBV11-2 and TRBJ2-5; D call uncertain. This CDR3 comprises 16 residues. The germline gives CDR1 SGHAT, CDR2 FQNNGV. Between the trimmed V and J ends, which lost 3 bases and 1 base, there was a span of 15 bases.

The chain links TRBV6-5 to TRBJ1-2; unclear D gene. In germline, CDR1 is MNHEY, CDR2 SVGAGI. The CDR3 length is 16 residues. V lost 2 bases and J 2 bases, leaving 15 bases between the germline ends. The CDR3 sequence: CASSYVPPPSNYGYTF. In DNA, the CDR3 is TGTGCCAGCAGTTACGTTCCCCCACCGAGCAACTATGGCTACACCTTC.

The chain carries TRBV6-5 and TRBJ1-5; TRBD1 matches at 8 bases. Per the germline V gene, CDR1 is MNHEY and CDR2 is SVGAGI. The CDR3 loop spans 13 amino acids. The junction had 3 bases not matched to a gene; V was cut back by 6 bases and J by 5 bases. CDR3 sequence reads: CASRLQGDQPQHF. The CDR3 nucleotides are TGTGCCAGCAGGCTACAGGGGGATCAGCCCCAGCATTTT.

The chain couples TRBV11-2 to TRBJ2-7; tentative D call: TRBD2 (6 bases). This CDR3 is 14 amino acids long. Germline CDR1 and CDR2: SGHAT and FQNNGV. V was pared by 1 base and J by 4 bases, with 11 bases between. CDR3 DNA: TGTGCCAGCAGCTTAGGCGGGACTTCTTACGAGCAGTACTTC. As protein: CASSLGGTSYEQYF.

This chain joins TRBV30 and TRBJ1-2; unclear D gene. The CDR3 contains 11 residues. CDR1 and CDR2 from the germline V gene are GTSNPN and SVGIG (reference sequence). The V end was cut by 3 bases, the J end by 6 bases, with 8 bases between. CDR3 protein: CAWSPQDGYTF. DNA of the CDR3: TGTGCCTGGAGCCCCCAGGATGGCTACACCTTC.

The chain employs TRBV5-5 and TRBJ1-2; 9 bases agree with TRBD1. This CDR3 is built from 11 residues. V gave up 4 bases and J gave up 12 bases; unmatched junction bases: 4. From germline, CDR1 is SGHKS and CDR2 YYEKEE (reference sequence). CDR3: CASSRDRDDTF. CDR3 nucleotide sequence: TGTGCCAGCAGCAGGGACAGGGACGACACCTTC.

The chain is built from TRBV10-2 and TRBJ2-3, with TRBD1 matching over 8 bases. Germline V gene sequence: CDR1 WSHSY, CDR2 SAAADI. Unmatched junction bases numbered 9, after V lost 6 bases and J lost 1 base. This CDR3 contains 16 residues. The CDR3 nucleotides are TGCGCCAGCAGGAGACAGGGGACGGTTGGCACAGATACGCAGTATTTT. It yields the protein CASRRQGTVGTDTQYF.

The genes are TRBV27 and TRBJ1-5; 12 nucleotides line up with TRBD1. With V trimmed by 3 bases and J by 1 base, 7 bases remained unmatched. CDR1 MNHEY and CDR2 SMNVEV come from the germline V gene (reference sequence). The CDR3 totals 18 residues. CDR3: CASSFIGTGGGSNQPQHF. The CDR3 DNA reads TGTGCCAGCAGTTTCATTGGGACAGGGGGCGGCAGCAATCAGCCCCAGCATTTT.

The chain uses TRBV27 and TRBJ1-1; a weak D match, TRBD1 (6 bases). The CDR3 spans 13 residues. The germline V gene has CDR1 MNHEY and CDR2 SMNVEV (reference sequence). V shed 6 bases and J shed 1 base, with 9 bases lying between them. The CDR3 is CASSGTTNTEAFF. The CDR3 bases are TGTGCCAGCAGCGGGACAACGAACACTGAAGCTTTCTTT.

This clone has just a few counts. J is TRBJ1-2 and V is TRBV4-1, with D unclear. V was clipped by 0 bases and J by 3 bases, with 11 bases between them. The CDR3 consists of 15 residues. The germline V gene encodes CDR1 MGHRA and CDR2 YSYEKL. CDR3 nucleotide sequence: TGCGCCAGCAGCCAAGAGGAGGCAGCCTACTATGGCTACACCTTC. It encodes CASSQEEAAYYGYTF.

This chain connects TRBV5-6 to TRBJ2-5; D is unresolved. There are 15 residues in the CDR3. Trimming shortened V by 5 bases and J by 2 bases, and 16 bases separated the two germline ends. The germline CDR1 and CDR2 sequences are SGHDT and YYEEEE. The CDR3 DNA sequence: TGTGCCAGCAGTTTCGCGGCAGTATCACAAGAGACCCAGTACTTC. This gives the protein CASSFAAVSQETQYF. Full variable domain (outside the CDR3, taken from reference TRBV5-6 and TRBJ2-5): DAGVTQSPTHLIKTRGQQVTLRCSPKSGHDTVSWYQQALGQGPQFIFQYYEEEERQRGNFPDRFSGHQFPNYSSELNVNALLLGDSALYLCASSFAAVSQETQYFGPGTRLLVL.

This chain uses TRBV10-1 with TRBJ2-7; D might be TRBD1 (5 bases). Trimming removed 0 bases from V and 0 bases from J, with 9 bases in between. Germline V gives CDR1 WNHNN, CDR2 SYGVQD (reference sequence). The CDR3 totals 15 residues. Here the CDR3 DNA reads TGCGCCAGCAGTGAGTCTAACAGGCACTCCTACGAGCAGTACTTC. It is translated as CASSESNRHSYEQYF.

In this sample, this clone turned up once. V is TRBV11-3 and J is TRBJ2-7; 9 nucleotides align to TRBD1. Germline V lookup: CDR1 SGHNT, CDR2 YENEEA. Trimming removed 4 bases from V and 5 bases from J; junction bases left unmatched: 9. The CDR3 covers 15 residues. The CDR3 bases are TGTGCCAGCAGCTCGGGGGGACAGGGAGGGGACGAGCAGTACTTC. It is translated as CASSSGGQGGDEQYF.

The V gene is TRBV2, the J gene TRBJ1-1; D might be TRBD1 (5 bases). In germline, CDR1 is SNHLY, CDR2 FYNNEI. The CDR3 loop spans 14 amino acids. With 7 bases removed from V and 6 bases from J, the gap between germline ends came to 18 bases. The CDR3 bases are TGTGCCAGCACCCAGATCGGGGGTAACGCTGAAGCTTTCTTT. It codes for CASTQIGGNAEAFF.

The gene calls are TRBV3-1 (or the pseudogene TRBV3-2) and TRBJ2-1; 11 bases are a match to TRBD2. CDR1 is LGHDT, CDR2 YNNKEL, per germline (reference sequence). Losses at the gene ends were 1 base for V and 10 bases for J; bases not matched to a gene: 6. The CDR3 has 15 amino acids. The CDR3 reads CASSQGRASGGEQFF. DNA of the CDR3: TGTGCCAGCAGCCAAGGGCGGGCTAGCGGGGGGGAGCAGTTCTTC.

The CDR3 loop is CASSPNAGYEQYF. For the CDR3, the DNA is TGTGCCAGCAGCCCCAACGCCGGCTACGAGCAGTACTTC. The chain combines TRBV7-2 with TRBJ2-7; D gene uncertain. Per the germline V gene, CDR1 is SGHTA and CDR2 is FQGNSA. CDR3 length: 13 residues. Between the trimmed V and J ends, which lost 5 bases and 3 bases, there was a span of 11 bases.

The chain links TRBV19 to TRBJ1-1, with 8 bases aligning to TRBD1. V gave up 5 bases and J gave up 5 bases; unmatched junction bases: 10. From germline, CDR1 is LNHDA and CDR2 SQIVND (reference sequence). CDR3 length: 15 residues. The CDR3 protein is CASSSRQGSGTEAFF. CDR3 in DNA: TGTGCCAGTAGTTCCCGACAGGGGTCGGGTACTGAAGCTTTCTTT. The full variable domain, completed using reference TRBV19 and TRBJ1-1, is DGGITQSPKYLFRKEGQNVTLSCEQNLNHDAMYWYRQDPGQGLRLIYYSQIVNDFQKGDIAEGYSVSREKKESFPLTVTSAQKNPTAFYLCASSSRQGSGTEAFFGQGTRLTVV.

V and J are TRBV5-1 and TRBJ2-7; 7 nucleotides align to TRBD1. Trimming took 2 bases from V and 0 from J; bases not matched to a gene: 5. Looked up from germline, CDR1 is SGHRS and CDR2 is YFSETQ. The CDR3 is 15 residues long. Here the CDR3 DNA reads TGCGCCAGCAGCTTTTCCGGGACAGTCTCCTACGAGCAGTACTTC. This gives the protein CASSFSGTVSYEQYF.

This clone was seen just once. The CDR3 coding sequence is TGCAGCGTTGATGATCCACCGTCCGGTGAGGGGGACAGGGCTAACAATGAGCAGTTCTTC. The encoded protein is CSVDDPPSGEGDRANNEQFF. V and J are TRBV29-1 and TRBJ2-1, with 9 bases fitting TRBD1. The germline gives CDR1 SQVTM, CDR2 ANQGSEA. After removal of 3 bases from V and 5 bases from J, the junction contained 23 bases not matched to a gene. The CDR3 consists of 20 residues.

In DNA form, the CDR3 reads TGTGCCAGCCTAAAGAACCGGGAGAACACTGAAGCTTTCTTT. This codes for CASLKNRENTEAFF. J is TRBJ1-1 and V is TRBV7-2; D gene unclear. There are 14 residues in the CDR3. V was trimmed by 8 bases and J by 1 base, leaving 14 bases between them. The germline V gene has CDR1 SGHTA and CDR2 FQGNSA. Variable domain in full (rest from reference TRBV7-2 and TRBJ1-1): GAGVSQSPSNKVTEKGKDVELRCDPISGHTALYWYRQSLGQGLEFLIYFQGNSAPDKSGLPSDRFSAERTGGSVSTLTIQRTQQEDSAVYLCASLKNRENTEAFFGQGTRLTVV.

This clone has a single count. CDR3 in DNA: TGTGCCAGTAGTATTGAACAGTACCAGGGGCCCCAGCATTTT. This sequence encodes CASSIEQYQGPQHF. The V call is TRBV19, the J call TRBJ1-5, with D possibly matching TRBD1 (5 bases). CDR1 and CDR2 from the germline V gene are LNHDA and SQIVND (reference sequence). Trimming stripped 3 bases from V and 9 bases from J, with 15 bases between. This CDR3 is built from 14 residues.

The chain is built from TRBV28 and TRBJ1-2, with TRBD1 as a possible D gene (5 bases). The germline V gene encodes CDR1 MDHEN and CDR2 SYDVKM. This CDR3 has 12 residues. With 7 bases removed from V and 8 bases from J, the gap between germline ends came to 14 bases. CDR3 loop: CASTQGGSGYTF. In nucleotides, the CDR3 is TGTGCCAGCACCCAGGGAGGAAGCGGCTACACCTTC.

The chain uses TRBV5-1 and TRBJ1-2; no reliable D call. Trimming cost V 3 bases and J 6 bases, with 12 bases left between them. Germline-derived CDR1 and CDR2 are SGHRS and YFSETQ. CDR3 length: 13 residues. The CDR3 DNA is TGCGCCAGCAGCTCCCTTTTTCTTGATGGCTACACCTTC. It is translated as CASSSLFLDGYTF.

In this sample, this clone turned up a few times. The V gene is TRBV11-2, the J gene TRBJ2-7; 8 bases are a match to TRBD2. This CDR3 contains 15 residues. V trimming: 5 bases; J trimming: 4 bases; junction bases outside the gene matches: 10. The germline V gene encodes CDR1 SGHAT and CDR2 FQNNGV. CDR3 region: CASSPPGGPTYEQYF. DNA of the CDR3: TGTGCCAGCAGCCCCCCGGGAGGGCCGACGTACGAGCAGTACTTC.

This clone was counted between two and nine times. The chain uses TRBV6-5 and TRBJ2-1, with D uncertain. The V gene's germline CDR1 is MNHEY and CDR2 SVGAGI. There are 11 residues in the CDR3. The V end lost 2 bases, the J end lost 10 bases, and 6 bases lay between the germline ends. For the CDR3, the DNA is TGTGCCAGCAGTTACGAGCTGGAGCAGTTCTTC. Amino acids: CASSYELEQFF.